Presented here are 16 T cell receptor beta chains from one specimen sequenced in a study of T cell clonality in common variable immunodeficiency (dated by TCRdb to the mid-2010s). Results the study describes overall, beyond this receptor: Fewer deletions and N-nucleotide insertions were reportedly observed in CVID TCRbeta sequences, and highly modified clones with 13 or more V deletions were reportedly absent from CVID TCRbeta sequences.

Library generation was performed with the immunoSEQ multiplex PCR assay. Not all clones reach the TCRdb copy of this immuneACCESS table, which keeps in-frame sequences only. Checked studies attribute under half of the gap to unresolved V genes and leave the rest unexplained. Here the sample lists under 40,000 clones, none seen once only. Roughly 5.4% of the sample is taken by the ten largest. Antigens for these TCRs are unknown. The sample comprised peripheral blood mononuclear cells. The receptors were gathered from a human donor with common variable immunodeficiency.

A note on this clone: The CDR3 goes on 3 residues after the read ends, and that part is filled in from the germline J gene. The chain combines TRBV30 with TRBJ1-4; 7 bases match TRBD1. This CDR3 contains 11 residues. V shed 4 bases and J 7 bases; nucleotides not matched to a gene: 0. The germline V gene has CDR1 GTSNPN and CDR2 SVGIG (reference sequence). The sequenced part of the CDR3 DNA is TGTGCCTGGACAGGGGGTGAAAAA. It translates to CAWTGGEK. The full-length CDR3 reads as CAWTGGEKLFF.

This clone was observed many times. The DNA ends 3 residues before the CDR3 does, and the rest of the CDR3 is filled in from the germline J gene. The rearrangement uses TRBV5-1 and TRBJ2-2; D remains ambiguous. Per the germline V gene, CDR1 is SGHRS and CDR2 is YFSETQ. This CDR3 is built from 13 residues. V was clipped by 4 bases and J by 6 bases, with 10 bases between them. The CDR3 bases that were read are TGCGCCAGCAGCCAGGAACCCGCCGGGGAG. Its protein product is CASSQEPAGE. The CDR3 in its entirety is CASSQEPAGELFF.

This clone was seen many times. The observed sequence ends 3 residues before the CDR3 terminus, with the missing tail filled in from the germline J gene. This sequence joins TRBV2 and TRBJ2-3; D gene unclear. The CDR3 loop spans 14 amino acids. V was trimmed by 3 bases and J by 1 base, leaving 8 bases between them. In germline, CDR1 is SNHLY, CDR2 FYNNEI. This CDR3 is CASSDPAGTDTQYF. The CDR3 bases that were read are TGTGCCAGCAGTGATCCCGCGGGCACAGATACG.

Worth noting for this clone: The CDR3 goes on 3 residues after the read ends, and that part is filled in from the germline J gene. V gene TRBV7-3 combines with J gene TRBJ2-3, with unresolved D. The germline CDR1 and CDR2 sequences are SGHTA and FQGTGA. The CDR3 contains 15 residues. V was cut by 0 bases and J by 2 bases, with 9 bases left in between. Incomplete CDR3 DNA: TGTGCCAGCAGCTTAACTCCAGGAATCACAGATACG. It specifies CASSLTPGITDT. The full CDR3 sequence reads CASSLTPGITDTQYF.

In this sample, this clone turned up many times. The missing CDR3 end, 3 residues past where the read stops, is filled in from the germline J gene. The gene calls are TRBV10-1 and TRBJ2-7; D ambiguous. Per the germline V gene, CDR1 is WNHNN and CDR2 is SYGVQD (reference sequence). The CDR3 loop spans 10 amino acids. Trimming stripped 7 bases from V and 6 bases from J, with 7 bases between. CDR3 residues: CASTCFEQYF. CDR3 DNA (partial): TGCGCCAGCACTTGTTTCGAG.

This clone was found many times. The observed sequence ends 3 residues before the CDR3 terminus, with the missing tail filled in from the germline J gene. The genes are TRBV5-1 and TRBJ2-4; possibly TRBD1 for D (7 bases). Trimming took 1 base from V and 3 from J, leaving 14 bases between them. CDR3 length equals 16 residues. Germline V gene data show CDR1 as SGHRS and CDR2 as YFSETQ. The part of the CDR3 DNA that was read is TGCGCCAGCAGCTTGCAGGGGGGCTCGGGCAAAAACATT. Its protein product is CASSLQGGSGKNI. The entire CDR3 sequence reads CASSLQGGSGKNIQYF.

This clone was seen only a few times. The CDR3 end lies 3 residues beyond the end of the read and is filled in from the germline J gene. V gene TRBV7-6 combines with J gene TRBJ1-4; the D is unclear. V shed 3 bases and J shed 5 bases, with 7 bases lying between them. Germline V gene sequence: CDR1 SGHVS, CDR2 FNYEAQ. This CDR3 spans 13 amino acids. The CDR3 DNA, read in part, is TGTGCCAGCAGCTTGGCCTGGAATGAAAAA. Amino acid sequence: CASSLAWNEK. The full CDR3 protein reads CASSLAWNEKLFF. The full variable domain, completed using reference TRBV7-6 and TRBJ1-4, is GAGVSQSPRYKVTKRGQDVALRCDPISGHVSLYWYRQALGQGPEFLTYFNYEAQQDKSGLPNDRFSAERPEGSISTLTIQRTEQRDSAMYRCASSLAWNEKLFFGSGTQLSVL.

This clone was seen a few times. From the germline J gene comes the end of the CDR3, since the read stops 3 residues before it. The chain has TRBV20-1 and TRBJ2-5; 8 positions agree with TRBD2. Germline CDR1 DFQATT, CDR2 SNEGSKA (reference sequence). V lost 6 bases and J lost 4; bases outside the gene matches: 13. CDR3 length: 15 residues. CDR3 DNA (partial): TGCAGTGCCGGTACAACGGGGGGGATTGGAGAGACC. This codes for CSAGTTGGIGET. The CDR3 as a whole reads CSAGTTGGIGETQYF.

In its sample, this clone ranks as medium-sized. CDR3 sequence reads: CASSQGAGEGETTEAFF. The CDR3 bases that were read are TGTGCCAGCAGCCAAGGCGCAGGAGAGGGGGAAACCACTGAA. The chain is built from TRBV4-2 and TRBJ1-1; tentative D call: TRBD1 (6 bases). The read ends 3 residues before the CDR3 terminus; that terminus is restored from the germline J gene. The CDR3 has 17 amino acids. V was pared by 1 base and J by 4 bases, with 19 bases between. In germline, CDR1 is LGHNA, CDR2 YNFKEQ.

This clone was seen ten or more times. The read comes to an end 3 residues before the CDR3 does, leaving the germline J gene to fill in the end. V usage is TRBV7-9 and J usage is TRBJ1-2; TRBD1 might be the D (5 bases). This CDR3 region has 15 residues. Germline V gene sequence: CDR1 SEHNR, CDR2 FQNEAQ (reference sequence). The part of the CDR3 DNA that was read is TGTGCCAGCAGCACTTCAGGGAGGGGAGTGAGGGGC. Encoded protein: CASSTSGRGVRG. The whole CDR3 protein reads CASSTSGRGVRGYTF.

As to this clone: With the read ending 3 residues before the CDR3 end, the germline J gene is used to fill in that end. The rearrangement uses TRBV7-9 and TRBJ2-7; D possibly corresponds to TRBD2 (5 bases). V gave up 5 bases and J gave up 3 bases, with 11 bases separating them. The length of the CDR3 is 13 residues. The germline CDR1 and CDR2 sequences are SEHNR and FQNEAQ (reference sequence). CDR3 DNA, as far as it was read: TGTGCCAGCAGCGAACGTGACTACTACGAG. Translating it yields CASSERDYYE. The entire CDR3 protein is CASSERDYYEQYF.

This clone was counted many times. The chain's CDR3 is CSAPGQGGYQPQHF. The part of the CDR3 DNA that was read is TGCAGTGCCCCGGGACAGGGGGGGTATCAGCCC. V and J are TRBV20-1 and TRBJ1-5, with 11 nucleotides matching TRBD1. The CDR3 extends 3 residues past the end of the read, so its final part is completed from the germline J gene. The CDR3 extends over 14 amino acids. Germline V gene data show CDR1 as DFQATT and CDR2 as SNEGSKA (reference sequence). V was pared by 6 bases and J by 5 bases, with 6 bases of the junction left unmatched.

This clone was picked up many times. The read ends 3 residues early relative to the CDR3; the germline J gene fills the gap. This chain uses TRBV11-2 with TRBJ2-1, with 7 bases aligning to TRBD1. There are 15 residues in the CDR3. The V gene end was trimmed by 5 bases and the J gene end by 4 bases; junction bases not matched to a gene: 8. The germline CDR1 and CDR2 sequences are SGHAT and FQNNGV. The DNA read from the CDR3 is TGTGCCAGCAGCGCCAACAGGGGTGTATACAATGAG. This encodes CASSANRGVYNE. The entire CDR3 protein reads CASSANRGVYNEQFF.

As regards this clone: Read data end 3 residues before the CDR3 end; the end is taken from the germline J gene. This chain connects TRBV7-2 to TRBJ1-2, with 8 bases matching TRBD1. V was clipped by 6 bases and J by 3 bases; unmatched bases: 6. Germline V gene data show CDR1 as SGHTA and CDR2 as FQGNSA. This CDR3 has 14 amino acids. CDR3 sequence: CASSSTGGDYGYTF. CDR3 DNA, as far as it was read: TGTGCCAGCAGTTCCACAGGGGGTGACTATGGC.

In regard to this clone: The sequenced fragment ends 3 residues before the CDR3 boundary, so the rest is inferred from the germline J gene. V gene TRBV7-8 combines with J gene TRBJ2-1, with a weak D call TRBD2 (6 bases). CDR1 is SGHVS, CDR2 FQNEAQ, per germline. The V end was cut by 4 bases, the J end by 7 bases, with 11 bases between. The CDR3 has 13 residues. The CDR3 sequence is CASSYWGDNEQFF. Incomplete CDR3 DNA: TGTGCCAGCAGCTATTGGGGGGATAATGAG. The variable domain in full, with the rest retrieved from reference TRBV7-8 and TRBJ2-1, is GAGVSQSPRYKVAKRGQDVALRCDPISGHVSLFWYQQALGQGPEFLTYFQNEAQLDKSGLPSDRFFAERPEGSVSTLKIQRTQQEDSAVYLCASSYWGDNEQFFGPGTRLTVL.

This clone came up many times. The read falls 3 residues short of the CDR3 end, and the missing part is taken from the germline J gene. The gene calls are TRBV19 and TRBJ1-2, with 7 nucleotides matching TRBD1. The CDR3 is 15 amino acids. V lost 5 bases to trimming and J lost 0 bases; unmatched junction nucleotides: 6. Germline values: CDR1 LNHDA, CDR2 SQIVND (reference sequence). The CDR3 bases that were read are TGTGCCAGTAGTCCGGGACAGTCTCCTAACTATGGC. This translates into CASSPGQSPNYG. The whole CDR3 sequence is CASSPGQSPNYGYTF.